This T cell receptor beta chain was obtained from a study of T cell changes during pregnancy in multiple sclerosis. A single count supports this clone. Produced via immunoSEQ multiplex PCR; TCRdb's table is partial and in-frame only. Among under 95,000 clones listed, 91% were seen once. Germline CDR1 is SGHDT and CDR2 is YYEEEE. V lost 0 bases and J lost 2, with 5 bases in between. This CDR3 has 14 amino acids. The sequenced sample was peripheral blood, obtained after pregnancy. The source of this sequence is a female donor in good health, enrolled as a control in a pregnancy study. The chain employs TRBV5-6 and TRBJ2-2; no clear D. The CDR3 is CASSLDSNTGELFF. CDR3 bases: TGTGCCAGCAGCTTGGACAGTAACACCGGGGAGCTGTTTTTT.